One sample yielded the 20 T cell receptor beta chains listed below, sequenced in a study of beta chain features in type 1 diabetes. All of the isolated RNA was reverse transcribed, so expressed TCRB transcripts were sequenced. Some clones are missing from TCRdb's copy, which holds only in-frame ones; the method was immunoSEQ multiplex PCR. Found here are 350,000 to 450,000 clones, more than 11% of them singletons; the top ten hold roughly 0.035%. The sequenced material came from naive CD4+ T cells from blood. Receptors originate from a man aged 25-45 years in good health.

The J gene is TRBJ2-7, the V gene TRBV18; D call uncertain. Looked up from germline, CDR1 is KGHSH and CDR2 is LQKENI. This CDR3 has 13 residues. The V end lost 0 bases, the J end lost 0 bases, and 3 bases lay between the germline ends. CDR3 nucleotides: TGTGCCAGCTCACCACCGAACTCCTACGAGCAGTACGTC. Translating it yields CASSPPNSYEQYV.

This clone occurred many times. V gene TRBV18 combines with J gene TRBJ2-7; the D gene is possibly TRBD1 (6 bases). Germline V CDR1 and CDR2: KGHSH, LQKENI. Trimming shortened V by 4 bases and J by 5 bases, and 12 bases separated the two germline ends. This CDR3 spans 13 amino acids. The CDR3 region has the DNA TGTGCCAGCTCACACAGGGTTGGGAACGAGCAGTACTTC. Translated: CASSHRVGNEQYF.

The chain carries TRBV29-1 and TRBJ2-2, with D hard to call. Trimming stripped 4 bases from V and 4 bases from J, with 10 bases between. The CDR3 runs 13 residues. The germline CDR1 and CDR2 sequences are SQVTM and ANQGSEA. The CDR3 sequence is CSVVKASTGELFF. In nucleotides, the CDR3 is TGCAGCGTTGTTAAGGCAAGCACCGGGGAGCTGTTTTTT.

This clone was picked up a small number of times. V and J are TRBV5-6 and TRBJ2-7; D may be TRBD1 or TRBD2 (6 bases each). The germline V and J ends were trimmed by 4 bases and 3 bases, with 17 bases remaining between them. This CDR3 contains 15 residues. Per the germline V gene, CDR1 is SGHDT and CDR2 is YYEEEE. The CDR3 here is CASSPYRGPGYEQYF. The CDR3 coding sequence is TGTGCCAGCAGCCCCTACCGGGGGCCTGGCTACGAGCAGTACTTC. Full variable domain (outside the CDR3, taken from reference TRBV5-6 and TRBJ2-7): DAGVTQSPTHLIKTRGQQVTLRCSPKSGHDTVSWYQQALGQGPQFIFQYYEEEERQRGNFPDRFSGHQFPNYSSELNVNALLLGDSALYLCASSPYRGPGYEQYFGPGTRLTVT.

The chain joins TRBV6-1 to TRBJ1-2, with D uncertain. Per germline, CDR1 MNHNS and CDR2 SASEGT. The ends were cut back, 3 bases at V and 3 bases at J, with 8 bases in the middle. The CDR3 has 13 amino acids. CDR3 nucleotide sequence: TGTGCCAGCAGTGATAGTTTAGACTATGGCTACACCTTC. This codes for CASSDSLDYGYTF.

This clone showed up just a few times. Other DNA sequences in the sample encode the same CDR3. The rearrangement uses TRBV20-1 and TRBJ2-1; D remains unclear. The CDR3 has 10 residues. The germline V gene encodes CDR1 DFQATT and CDR2 SNEGSKA (reference sequence). V was trimmed by 2 bases and J by 7 bases, leaving 3 bases between them. CDR3: CSARSNEQFF. Written as DNA, the CDR3 is TGCAGTGCTAGATCGAATGAGCAGTTCTTC.

CDR3 sequence reads: CASSRWGREGLSYNEQFF. CDR3 DNA sequence: TGTGCCAGTAGCCGGTGGGGTCGGGAGGGCCTATCCTACAATGAGCAGTTCTTC. The chain joins TRBV19 to TRBJ2-1, with 8 positions matching TRBD2. CDR3 length: 18 residues. V trimming: 6 bases; J trimming: 1 base; junction bases outside the gene matches: 14. Germline V gives CDR1 LNHDA, CDR2 SQIVND (reference sequence).

This clone was counted only a few times. V usage is TRBV25-1 and J usage is TRBJ2-2; 8 nucleotides line up with TRBD2. Germline CDR1 MGHDK, CDR2 SYGVNS. Trimming removed 3 bases from V and 2 bases from J; junction bases left unmatched: 5. The CDR3 has 16 residues. The CDR3 DNA sequence: TGTGCCAGCAGTGATGGCGGGAGGCCAAACACCGGGGAGCTGTTTTTT. It encodes CASSDGGRPNTGELFF.

The chain carries TRBV5-1 and TRBJ2-2; possible D gene TRBD2, 5 bases. The CDR3 extends over 16 amino acids. The V and J ends lost 1 base and 6 bases respectively, with 16 bases between them. Germline loops: CDR1 SGHRS, CDR2 YFSETQ. This chain's CDR3 is CASSLQVAGISGELFF. The CDR3 DNA reads TGCGCCAGCAGCTTGCAGGTCGCGGGCATCTCCGGGGAGCTGTTTTTT. The whole variable domain, filled in from reference TRBV5-1 and TRBJ2-2, reads KAGVTQTPRYLIKTRGQQVTLSCSPISGHRSVSWYQQTPGQGLQFLFEYFSETQRNKGNFPGRFSGRQFSNSRSEMNVSTLELGDSALYLCASSLQVAGISGELFFGEGSRLTVL.

This clone was recorded a few times. The chain uses TRBV7-2 and TRBJ2-4; 15 bases match TRBD2. The J segment lost 2 bases and the V segment lost 1 base, leaving 6 bases of the junction unmatched. This CDR3 has 19 residues. Germline V CDR1 and CDR2: SGHTA, FQGNSA. CDR3 residues: CASSLVGTSGRRSKNIQYF. CDR3 DNA sequence: TGTGCCAGCAGCTTAGTTGGGACTAGCGGGAGGAGGTCCAAAAACATTCAGTACTTC.

This clone has a handful of counts. V and J are TRBV4-3 and TRBJ2-3, with 7 bases identical to TRBD1. Germline V gene data show CDR1 as LGHNA and CDR2 as YSLEER. Trimming took 0 bases from V and 2 from J; bases not matched to a gene: 5. The CDR3 totals 16 residues. The CDR3 DNA reads as TGCGCCAGCAGCCAAGATCGGACAGGAAACACAGATACGCAGTATTTT. Its protein product is CASSQDRTGNTDTQYF.

This chain links TRBV7-3 with TRBJ2-3; D may be TRBD2 (6 bases). Trimming took 3 bases from V and 6 from J, leaving 13 bases between them. Germline values: CDR1 SGHTA, CDR2 FQGTGA. This CDR3 has 14 residues. The CDR3 DNA reads TGTGCCAGCAGCTTGCGGACTACAAGGGATACGCAGTATTTT. This codes for CASSLRTTRDTQYF.

The chain has TRBV14 and TRBJ1-1, with no clear D. The V end lost 1 base, the J end lost 4 bases, and 10 bases lay between the germline ends. This CDR3 has 14 residues. Germline CDR1 and CDR2: SGHDN and FVKESK. CDR3 residues: CASSQVEGFTEAFF. The CDR3 coding sequence is TGTGCCAGCAGCCAAGTTGAAGGGTTCACTGAAGCTTTCTTT.

Only a few counts were recorded for this clone. This chain joins TRBV7-9 and TRBJ2-1; D is unresolved. Germline V gene data show CDR1 as SEHNR and CDR2 as FQNEAQ (reference sequence). The length of the CDR3 is 16 residues. V gave up 6 bases and J gave up 5 bases, with 20 bases separating them. The CDR3 DNA sequence: TGTGCCAGCAGACCTATAGCTGTCACAATAAACAATGAGCAGTTCTTC. As protein: CASRPIAVTINNEQFF.

The chain links TRBV10-3 to TRBJ2-7; possibly TRBD1 for D (5 bases). The CDR3 sequence is 14 residues long. In germline, CDR1 is ENHRY, CDR2 SYGVKD. With 10 bases removed from V and 2 bases from J, the gap between germline ends came to 18 bases. The CDR3 loop is CATDQGVPTYEQYF. The CDR3 DNA reads as TGTGCCACCGATCAAGGGGTGCCTACCTACGAGCAGTACTTC.

This chain connects TRBV20-1 to TRBJ2-5; D may be TRBD2 (5 bases). CDR1 is DFQATT and CDR2 is SNEGSKA in the germline V gene (reference sequence). Trimming took off 6 bases at V and 4 bases at J, with 9 bases between the two ends. The CDR3 loop spans 11 amino acids. The CDR3 spells CSAIAPETQYF. For the CDR3, the DNA is TGCAGTGCGATAGCGCCAGAGACCCAGTACTTC.

This sequence joins TRBV19 and TRBJ1-1; D is undetermined. V was pared by 2 bases and J by 4 bases, with 8 bases between. The CDR3 extends over 13 amino acids. Per the germline V gene, CDR1 is LNHDA and CDR2 is SQIVND (reference sequence). The CDR3 nucleotides read TGTGCCAGTAGTATAAGGGTCAGCACTGAAGCTTTCTTT. This codes for CASSIRVSTEAFF.

This chain uses TRBV7-6 with TRBJ2-5; maybe TRBD1 (5 bases). Germline CDR1 is SGHVS and CDR2 is FNYEAQ. V was pared by 5 bases and J by 3 bases, with 13 bases between. The CDR3 sequence is 14 residues long. Here the CDR3 DNA reads TGTGCCAGCAGCGCCCAGACAGTTAAAGAGACCCAGTACTTC. Protein sequence: CASSAQTVKETQYF.

The gene calls are TRBV7-9 and TRBJ2-5; D is perhaps TRBD2 (5 bases). From germline, CDR1 is SEHNR and CDR2 FQNEAQ (reference sequence). There are 15 residues in the CDR3. The V end lost 2 bases, the J end lost 1 base, and 11 bases lay between the germline ends. CDR3 sequence (DNA): TGTGCCAGCAGCTTATCCACGGGGATCCAAGAGACCCAGTACTTC. This sequence encodes CASSLSTGIQETQYF.

The rearrangement links TRBV18 to TRBJ2-1; TRBD2 is a possible D gene (5 bases). In germline, CDR1 is KGHSH, CDR2 LQKENI. V was shortened by 2 bases and J by 7 bases, with 24 bases between the two germline ends. The CDR3 is made up of 18 amino acids. The CDR3 DNA follows: TGTGCCAGCTCACCAGCCCGGGCTGCTAGTCGAGGGTGGAATGAGCAGTTCTTC. It codes for CASSPARAASRGWNEQFF.